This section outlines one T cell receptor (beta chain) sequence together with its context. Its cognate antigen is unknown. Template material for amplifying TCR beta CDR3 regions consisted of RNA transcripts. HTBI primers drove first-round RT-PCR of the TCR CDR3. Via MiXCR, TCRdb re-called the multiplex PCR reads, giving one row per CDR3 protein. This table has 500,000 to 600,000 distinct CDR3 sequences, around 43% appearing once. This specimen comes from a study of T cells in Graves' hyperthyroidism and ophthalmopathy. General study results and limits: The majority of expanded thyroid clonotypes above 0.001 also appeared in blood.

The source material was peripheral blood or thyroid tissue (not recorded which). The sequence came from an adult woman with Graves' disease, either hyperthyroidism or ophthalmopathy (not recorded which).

The CDR3 nucleotides are TGCAGCGTTGACAGGGTACAAGAGACCCAGTACTTC. Its translation is CSVDRVQETQYF. This chain links TRBV29-1 with TRBJ2-5; D might be TRBD1 (5 bases). CDR3 length equals 12 residues. Trimming removed 3 bases from V and 2 bases from J, with 7 bases in between. Per germline, CDR1 SQVTM and CDR2 ANQGSEA.